This TCR beta chain was identified during a study of identical twins. This clonotype was detected a few times. TCRdb used MiXCR to reprocess the 5' RACE reads, holding one entry per CDR3 protein. The sample lists hundreds of thousands of distinct CDR3 sequences; more than 6.5% were seen once. The data were also submitted as part of a second study, on yellow fever vaccine responses in identical twins.

The TCR originated in a woman aged 18-35 years in good health. Sequenced sample: PBMCs.

The CDR3, as DNA: TGTGCCAGCAGCCCCTCGGGGGTGGCCGAGCAGTACTTC. It specifies CASSPSGVAEQYF. V and J are TRBV14 and TRBJ2-7, with D possibly matching TRBD2 (6 bases). The CDR3 is 13 residues long. V was shortened by 4 bases and J by 6 bases, with 13 bases between the two germline ends. CDR1 is SGHDN and CDR2 is FVKESK in the germline V gene.